Each of the 7 T cell receptor beta chains below was sequenced from the same sample in a study of blood T cell repertoires in COVID-19. Sequencing used immunoSEQ multiplex PCR; TCRdb keeps in-frame clones, though not all of them. This sample yields 130,000 to 150,000 clones, of which around 84% are seen a single time; 4.8% belongs to the top ten. Sequencing was done on a sample of peripheral blood. The receptor source for this set is a human donor in a cohort sampled during active COVID-19.

The rearrangement joins TRBV6-1 to TRBJ2-3, with 8 bases lining up with TRBD2. There are 16 residues in the CDR3. CDR1 and CDR2 from the germline V gene are MNHNS and SASEGT. The junction had 11 bases not matched to a gene; V was cut back by 4 bases and J by 5 bases. This chain's CDR3 is CASSADSGETGDTQYF. The CDR3 coding sequence is TGTGCCAGCAGTGCAGATAGCGGGGAGACGGGAGATACGCAGTATTTT.

This rearrangement joins TRBV5-4 to TRBJ1-2, with D tentatively TRBD1 (6 bases). There are 15 residues in the CDR3. Germline V lookup: CDR1 SGHNT, CDR2 YYREEE (reference sequence). Trimming cost V 0 bases and J 3 bases, with 12 bases left between them. The CDR3 is CASSLVIQGDYGYTF. CDR3 coding DNA: TGTGCCAGCAGCTTGGTTATACAGGGCGACTATGGCTACACCTTC.

The chain uses TRBV6-1 and TRBJ1-1; 8 nucleotides agree with TRBD1. The CDR3 loop spans 16 amino acids. Germline lookup yields CDR1 MNHNS and CDR2 SASEGT. V shed 1 base, J shed 0 bases, and the junction held 4 bases outside the gene matches. The CDR3 reads CASSEGGTGMNTEAFF. Here the CDR3 DNA reads TGTGCCAGCAGTGAAGGGGGGACAGGAATGAACACTGAAGCTTTCTTT.

The V call is TRBV25-1, the J call TRBJ1-1; D gene unclear. The CDR3 has 14 residues. Trimming took 5 bases from V and 5 from J, leaving 15 bases between them. In germline, CDR1 is MGHDK, CDR2 SYGVNS. The CDR3 sequence is CASSPPGGGTEAFF. The CDR3 bases are TGTGCCAGCAGTCCTCCTGGTGGAGGGACTGAAGCTTTCTTT. The full variable domain, completed using reference TRBV25-1 and TRBJ1-1, is EADIYQTPRYLVIGTGKKITLECSQTMGHDKMYWYQQDPGMELHLIHYSYGVNSTEKGDLSSESTVSRIRTEHFPLTLESARPSHTSQYLCASSPPGGGTEAFFGQGTRLTVV.

This chain connects TRBV5-1 to TRBJ2-7; 9 nucleotides align to TRBD2. V was pared by 3 bases and J by 3 bases, with 13 bases of the junction left unmatched. CDR1 is SGHRS, CDR2 YFSETQ, per germline. This CDR3 has 17 amino acids. CDR3 bases: TGCGCCAGCAGCTGGTCTAGCGGGGATTATTCAAACTACGAGCAGTACTTC. Amino acids: CASSWSSGDYSNYEQYF.

The rearrangement joins TRBV5-1 to TRBJ1-1; tentative D call: TRBD1 (6 bases). This CDR3 contains 14 residues. The ends were cut back, 5 bases at V and 7 bases at J, with 18 bases in the middle. Germline V gene sequence: CDR1 SGHRS, CDR2 YFSETQ. Here the CDR3 DNA reads TGCGCCAGCAGACAGACAGGTCCCGACGGTGAAGCTTTCTTT. Translated, it gives CASRQTGPDGEAFF. The full variable domain, its missing parts supplied by reference TRBV5-1 and TRBJ1-1, is KAGVTQTPRYLIKTRGQQVTLSCSPISGHRSVSWYQQTPGQGLQFLFEYFSETQRNKGNFPGRFSGRQFSNSRSEMNVSTLELGDSALYLCASRQTGPDGEAFFGQGTRLTVV.

This clone has only one observation. The chain couples TRBV21-1 to TRBJ2-7; the table gives TRBD2 as D, unverified against the DNA. TRBV21-1 is deemed a pseudogene. This CDR3 is 14 amino acids long. CDR3 nucleotide sequence: TGTGCCAGCACCCCGGAGGGACCCACCTACGAGCAGTACGTC. It encodes CASTPEGPTYEQYV.